This T cell receptor beta chain was recovered during a study of cytomegalovirus exposure and HLA in healthy donors. Findings and caveats of the study: In terms of immune exposure information, only CMV serostatus was available. About 87% or about 30% of the time was how often most TCR beta V segments were productive, according to an earlier analysis. In vitro testing confirmed three CMV-associated chains as specific for CMV antigens. High specificity and sensitivity for cytomegalovirus status were reported for the classifier.

As to this clone: The antigen is undetermined.

Vbeta (60) and Jbeta (13) primers were used in the PCR. Sequenced by immunoSEQ multiplex PCR; TCRdb stores in-frame clones only, minus some. This table has around 220,000 clones, approximately 79% appearing once. The CDR3 runs 13 residues. CDR1 and CDR2 from the germline V gene are SGHDT and YYEEEE. J gave up 6 bases and V 4 bases, and 5 bases lay outside the gene matches. This rearrangement joins TRBV5-6 to TRBJ1-2; TRBD1 matches 8 bases. The sample was PBMCs. The clonotype originates from a girl aged 2 to 10 in good health and CMV-seronegative. The CDR3 DNA sequence: TGTGCCAGCAGCCAGGGGGCCGGAAATGGCTACACCTTC. It yields the protein CASSQGAGNGYTF. The full variable domain, rest sourced from reference TRBV5-6 and TRBJ1-2, is DAGVTQSPTHLIKTRGQQVTLRCSPKSGHDTVSWYQQALGQGPQFIFQYYEEEERQRGNFPDRFSGHQFPNYSSELNVNALLLGDSALYLCASSQGAGNGYTFGSGTRLTVV.